Detailed here is one T cell receptor (beta chain). No cognate antigen has been identified for it. One base away there is no much larger clone; base qualities are not given. These data are taken from a study of blood T cell repertoires in COVID-19 (dated by TCRdb to about 2020). Describing the broader study: Samples from collaborators originated in the United States, Italy and Spain and spanned both the acute and convalescent phases of COVID-19. Deeply sampled blood TCRbeta repertoires from subjects exposed to, actively infected with, or recovered from COVID-19 were included in the dataset. Where HLA class I and class II types were available, the types were taken from metadata supplied by the sample provider, not from assay-based typing. The sample metadata nearly always contained a de-identified subject ID, COVID-19 status, age in years and sex. Samples came from the ongoing ImmuneRACE study (first 160 participants) plus 1,254 subjects from 6 global collaborators. The repertoires were made available in a free public database intended to serve as a resource for research on the immune response to SARS-CoV-2. The prospective study material was composed of cDNA or gDNA derived from T cells, B-cell-depleted T cells, or PBMCs. The investigation overall reported the following: Clinical and demographic metadata were provided uncurated, with the amount varying by source and participant.

TCRbeta CDR3 regions were amplified from genomic DNA by means of the immunoSEQ Assay, a bias-controlled multiplex PCR. From the authors' description of their analysis: The number of nucleated cells in each sample was estimated by amplification of reference gene primers within the assay. To quantify the absolute abundance of each unique TCRbeta CDR3 rearrangement, sequence reads were collapsed and filtered. For each sample, productive Simpson clonality was calculated by taking the square root of Simpson's diversity index across productive rearrangements. Held by TCRdb, this immuneACCESS table contains in-frame sequences only and omits some clones. Under half of the omission traces to an unresolved V gene where checked; the cause of the rest is unknown. V and J calls and clone size follow that table, whereas D and trimming were derived from the DNA. In all, the sample holds 280,000 or so clones, and about 86% of those were seen once. The ten largest clones take up about 2.2% of the sample.

Samples from volunteer blood donors who had recovered from COVID-19 were contributed by a second Seattle source. Collaborating institutions collected whole blood in K2EDTA tubes following their own protocols. For TCRbeta analysis, collaborators shipped samples as frozen whole blood, isolated PBMCs, or DNA extracted from either of those sample types. From the cysteine through the phenylalanine, the CDR3 covers 13 amino acids. CDR3 DNA is the only sequence kept; it has 39 bases, read in frame from the first base. CDR1 SGDLS and CDR2 YYNGEE were looked up in the germline V gene. Cut back by 6 bases and 7 bases, the V and J ends lie 16 bases apart.

The rearrangement combines TRBV9 with TRBJ1-1, and possibly TRBD1, on 6 matching bases. The sample consisted of peripheral blood. The receptor was derived from a young woman who had recovered from COVID-19. The encoded CDR3 is CASTRGGAGEAFF. The DNA sequence follows: TGTGCCAGCACCCGGGGGGGGGCAGGTGAAGCTTTCTTT.